This T cell receptor (beta chain) was found in a study of OX40 agonist ivuxolimab in advanced cancers. The wider study: Administration of intravenous ivuxolimab to patients occurred every 2 weeks at 0.01 to 10 mg/kg. Of the participants, approximately 40% had some prior anti-PD-1, anti-PD-L1 or anti-CTLA-4 therapy, which was allowed.

Between the trimmed V and J ends, which lost 1 base and 7 bases, there was a span of 7 bases. CDR3 length: 12 residues. Germline CDR1 and CDR2: MGHDK and SYGVNS. TCRdb's copy holds only in-frame clones and misses some; the assay was immunoSEQ multiplex PCR. This table holds 66,000 or so clones, more than 65% found once. This receptor was obtained from an adult with an advanced solid tumor such as melanoma, head and neck, liver or kidney cancer. This material consisted of CD4+ or CD8+ T cells sorted from blood, taken in a trial of the OX40 agonist ivuxolimab. The rearrangement joins TRBV25-1 to TRBJ1-2; D is unresolved. Written as DNA, the CDR3 is TGTGCCAGCAGTGAATCCGGGATTGGCTACACCTTC. Encoded protein: CASSESGIGYTF.